This T cell receptor (beta chain) was retrieved from a study of OX40 agonist ivuxolimab in advanced cancers. To note about this clone: The antigen remains undetermined.

V dropped 4 bases and J dropped 4; count of bases not matched to a gene: 6. Germline CDR1 is LGHNA and CDR2 is YSLEER. CDR3 length equals 16 residues. Clones were sequenced by immunoSEQ multiplex PCR, and TCRdb holds only the in-frame ones, with some missing. This table has 45,000 to 60,000 clones, about 90% appearing once. General study findings and limits: Compared with CD4+, CD8+ T cells on average had more expanded clones. Doses of 0.1 to 3.0 mg/kg were accompanied by clonal expansion of CD4+ and CD8+ blood T cells by week 6.

The J gene is TRBJ2-2, the V gene TRBV4-3; 10 bases line up with TRBD2. The sample consisted of CD4+ or CD8+ T cells sorted from blood, taken in a trial of the OX40 agonist ivuxolimab. The clonotype originates from an adult with an advanced solid tumor such as melanoma, head and neck, liver or kidney cancer. The CDR3 sequence: CASSLRLAGPTGELFF. CDR3 nucleotide sequence: TGCGCCAGCAGCCTTCGACTAGCGGGTCCCACCGGGGAGCTGTTTTTT.